A selection of T cell receptor beta chains follows, all from one sample in a study of beta chain features in type 1 diabetes. The method was immunoSEQ multiplex PCR; TCRdb's version includes in-frame clones alone and lacks a portion of them. The sample shows 300,000 to 350,000 clones, around 13% of them seen only once. The sequenced sample was central memory CD4+ T cells from blood. These receptors were obtained from a young man in good health. Both conserved end residues are part of each CDR3. The D gene is left open where the match is weak. Size is omitted from some rows. Given values are once, few, many or a class for expanded clones.

d_gene: .; j_gene: TRBJ2-2; v_gene: TRBV4-3; abundance: .; CDR3aa: CASSQVDSPNTGELFF; CDR3nt: TGCGCCAGCAGCCAAGTCGACAGTCCTAACACCGGGGAGCTGTTTTTT
d_gene: .; j_gene: TRBJ2-3; v_gene: TRBV4-3; abundance: few; CDR3aa: CASSQTPGALTDTQYF; CDR3nt: TGCGCCAGCAGCCAAACCCCGGGGGCCTTGACAGATACGCAGTATTTT
d_gene: .; j_gene: TRBJ2-1; v_gene: TRBV7-2; abundance: .; CDR3aa: CASSTKVAQFF; CDR3nt: TGTGCCAGCAGCACCAAGGTGGCGCAGTTCTTC
d_gene: .; j_gene: TRBJ2-1; v_gene: TRBV5-4; abundance: few; CDR3aa: CASSLARGSYNEQFF; CDR3nt: TGTGCCAGCAGCTTGGCAAGGGGCTCCTACAATGAGCAGTTCTTC
d_gene: .; j_gene: TRBJ2-3; v_gene: TRBV2; abundance: .; CDR3aa: CASRVGWSTDTQYF; CDR3nt: TGTGCCAGCAGAGTAGGGTGGAGCACAGATACGCAGTATTTT
d_gene: .; j_gene: TRBJ1-2; v_gene: TRBV29-1; abundance: few; CDR3aa: CSVATAVSNYGYTF; CDR3nt: TGCAGCGTTGCTACGGCAGTGTCTAACTATGGCTACACCTTC
d_gene: TRBD2; j_gene: TRBJ2-5; v_gene: TRBV25-1; abundance: many; CDR3aa: CATASAGGRETQYF; CDR3nt: TGTGCCACCGCCTCGGCGGGAGGGCGCGAGACCCAGTACTTC
d_gene: .; j_gene: TRBJ2-2; v_gene: TRBV29-1; abundance: .; CDR3aa: CSVSSGLGELFF; CDR3nt: TGCAGCGTTTCTTCCGGGCTGGGGGAGCTGTTTTTT
d_gene: TRBD2; j_gene: TRBJ2-1; v_gene: TRBV29-1; abundance: many; CDR3aa: CSVGTSGGVIYNEQFF; CDR3nt: TGCAGCGTTGGAACTAGCGGGGGGGTTATTTACAATGAGCAGTTCTTC
d_gene: TRBD1; j_gene: TRBJ1-2; v_gene: TRBV6-5; abundance: .; CDR3aa: CASSQGQVDYGYTF; CDR3nt: TGTGCCAGCAGTCAAGGACAGGTAGACTATGGCTACACCTTC
d_gene: .; j_gene: TRBJ2-7; v_gene: TRBV11-2; abundance: .; CDR3aa: CASSPDLRIYEQYF; CDR3nt: TGTGCCAGCAGCCCTGATCTGAGAATATACGAGCAGTACTTC
d_gene: .; j_gene: TRBJ1-2; v_gene: TRBV20-1; abundance: .; CDR3aa: CSVPVDGYTF; CDR3nt: TGCAGTGTGCCGGTGGATGGCTACACCTTC
d_gene: .; j_gene: TRBJ2-3; v_gene: TRBV4-3; abundance: few; CDR3aa: CASSQGTAALTDTQYF; CDR3nt: TGCGCCAGCAGCCAAGGAACAGCGGCATTAACAGATACGCAGTATTTT
d_gene: .; j_gene: TRBJ1-4; v_gene: TRBV4-3; abundance: .; CDR3aa: CASSISATNEKLFF; CDR3nt: TGCGCCAGCAGCATTTCTGCAACTAATGAAAAACTGTTTTTT
d_gene: .; j_gene: TRBJ2-2; v_gene: TRBV7-9; abundance: few; CDR3aa: CASSLGSAGELFF; CDR3nt: TGTGCCAGCAGCTTAGGGTCCGCCGGGGAGCTGTTTTTT
d_gene: TRBD1; j_gene: TRBJ1-2; v_gene: TRBV29-1; abundance: few; CDR3aa: CSTRTGLNYGYTF; CDR3nt: TGCAGCACAAGGACAGGGCTGAACTATGGCTACACCTTC
d_gene: .; j_gene: TRBJ1-2; v_gene: TRBV7-2; abundance: few; CDR3aa: CASSQSFNYGYTF; CDR3nt: TGTGCCAGCAGCCAAAGTTTTAACTATGGCTACACCTTC
d_gene: TRBD1; j_gene: TRBJ2-4; v_gene: TRBV7-2; abundance: few; CDR3aa: CASSLDRGRNIQYF; CDR3nt: TGTGCCAGCAGCTTAGACAGGGGGCGAAACATTCAGTACTTC
d_gene: .; j_gene: TRBJ1-2; v_gene: TRBV5-1; abundance: .; CDR3aa: CASSLDPVGNGYTF; CDR3nt: TGCGCCAGCAGCTTGGACCCCGTGGGAAATGGCTACACCTTC
d_gene: TRBD1; j_gene: TRBJ1-2; v_gene: TRBV6-1; abundance: .; CDR3aa: CASSESGGFGYTF; CDR3nt: TGTGCCAGCAGTGAGTCAGGGGGCTTTGGCTACACCTTC
d_gene: .; j_gene: TRBJ1-3; v_gene: TRBV14; abundance: .; CDR3aa: CASSPINSGNTIYF; CDR3nt: TGTGCCAGCAGCCCGATCAACTCTGGAAACACCATATATTTT
d_gene: .; j_gene: TRBJ1-2; v_gene: TRBV10-3; abundance: .; CDR3aa: CAIKGQRGGDGYTF; CDR3nt: TGTGCCATCAAAGGACAGAGGGGTGGGGATGGCTACACCTTC
d_gene: .; j_gene: TRBJ2-3; v_gene: TRBV9; abundance: .; CDR3aa: CASSVVDYTDTQYF; CDR3nt: TGTGCCAGCAGCGTAGTTGACTACACAGATACGCAGTATTTT
d_gene: .; j_gene: TRBJ1-5; v_gene: TRBV10-3; abundance: many; CDR3aa: CAISPGDNQPQHF; CDR3nt: TGTGCCATCAGTCCGGGAGACAATCAGCCCCAGCATTTT
d_gene: .; j_gene: TRBJ1-6; v_gene: TRBV6-5; abundance: .; CDR3aa: CASRHQNSPLHF; CDR3nt: TGTGCCAGCAGGCATCAAAATTCACCCCTCCACTTT
d_gene: TRBD2; j_gene: TRBJ2-3; v_gene: TRBV6-4; abundance: .; CDR3aa: CASSDSTALAGADTQYF; CDR3nt: TGTGCCAGCAGTGACTCGACGGCACTAGCGGGAGCAGATACGCAGTATTTT
d_gene: .; j_gene: TRBJ1-2; v_gene: TRBV29-1; abundance: .; CDR3aa: CSVDPGYGYTF; CDR3nt: TGCAGCGTTGACCCAGGGTATGGCTACACCTTC
d_gene: TRBD1; j_gene: TRBJ1-1; v_gene: TRBV7-2; abundance: .; CDR3aa: CASSLGQGADAFF; CDR3nt: TGTGCCAGCAGCTTAGGACAGGGGGCGGACGCTTTCTTT
d_gene: TRBD1; j_gene: TRBJ1-1; v_gene: TRBV9; abundance: .; CDR3aa: CASSVSGGVGNTEAFF; CDR3nt: TGTGCCAGCAGCGTGTCAGGGGGCGTGGGGAACACTGAAGCTTTCTTT
d_gene: .; j_gene: TRBJ2-3; v_gene: TRBV4-1; abundance: few; CDR3aa: CASSQAVDTQYF; CDR3nt: TGCGCCAGCAGCCAAGCGGTCGATACGCAGTATTTT
d_gene: TRBD1; j_gene: TRBJ1-2; v_gene: TRBV5-1; abundance: few; CDR3aa: CASSFDRAGYTF; CDR3nt: TGCGCCAGCAGCTTCGACAGGGCAGGCTACACCTTC
d_gene: .; j_gene: TRBJ1-1; v_gene: TRBV19; abundance: few; CDR3aa: CASSIVGVNTEAFF; CDR3nt: TGTGCCAGTAGTATAGTAGGGGTGAACACTGAAGCTTTCTTT
d_gene: TRBD2; j_gene: TRBJ2-5; v_gene: TRBV7-9; abundance: .; CDR3aa: CASSSLTSGIGETQYF; CDR3nt: TGTGCCAGCAGCTCGTTGACTAGCGGGATTGGGGAGACCCAGTACTTC
d_gene: TRBD1; j_gene: TRBJ1-5; v_gene: TRBV6-5; abundance: few; CDR3aa: CASRSGQGWPQHF; CDR3nt: TGTGCCAGCAGGTCGGGACAGGGCTGGCCCCAGCATTTT
d_gene: TRBD2; j_gene: TRBJ2-4; v_gene: TRBV6-5; abundance: few; CDR3aa: CASSHSAGGRGIQYF; CDR3nt: TGTGCCAGCTCTCACAGTGCGGGAGGGAGAGGCATTCAGTACTTC
d_gene: .; j_gene: TRBJ1-2; v_gene: TRBV19; abundance: .; CDR3aa: CASSIAGTRYGYTF; CDR3nt: TGTGCCAGTAGTATAGCAGGGACCCGCTATGGCTACACCTTC
d_gene: .; j_gene: TRBJ2-5; v_gene: TRBV5-4; abundance: few; CDR3aa: CASSQDSAETQYF; CDR3nt: TGTGCCAGCAGCCAAGACTCAGCGGAGACCCAGTACTTC
d_gene: .; j_gene: TRBJ2-5; v_gene: TRBV6-5; abundance: few; CDR3aa: CASSRTAQETQYF; CDR3nt: TGTGCCAGCAGTAGGACTGCGCAAGAGACCCAGTACTTC
d_gene: .; j_gene: TRBJ2-2; v_gene: TRBV5-4; abundance: few; CDR3aa: CASSRRARVNTGELFF; CDR3nt: TGTGCCAGCAGCCGGCGAGCCAGGGTGAACACCGGGGAGCTGTTTTTT
d_gene: .; j_gene: TRBJ1-1; v_gene: TRBV6-5; abundance: once; CDR3aa: CASSYIVNTEAFF; CDR3nt: TGTGCCAGCAGTTACATAGTGAACACTGAAGCTTTCTTT
d_gene: .; j_gene: TRBJ1-4; v_gene: TRBV6-5; abundance: .; CDR3aa: CASGDSLVEKLFF; CDR3nt: TGTGCCAGCGGCGACAGCCTAGTTGAAAAACTGTTTTTT
d_gene: .; j_gene: TRBJ1-1; v_gene: TRBV14; abundance: .; CDR3aa: CASSQVMMNTEAFF; CDR3nt: TGTGCCAGCAGCCAAGTTATGATGAACACTGAAGCTTTCTTT
d_gene: .; j_gene: TRBJ2-1; v_gene: TRBV5-4; abundance: few; CDR3aa: CASSNAGTLLYNEQFF; CDR3nt: TGTGCCAGCAGCAATGCCGGGACCCTCCTCTACAATGAGCAGTTCTTC
d_gene: TRBD1; j_gene: TRBJ1-2; v_gene: TRBV30; abundance: few; CDR3aa: CAWTLRQGYGYTF; CDR3nt: TGTGCCTGGACCCTTCGACAGGGATATGGCTACACCTTC
d_gene: TRBD1; j_gene: TRBJ1-5; v_gene: TRBV2; abundance: .; CDR3aa: CASALDRTYSNQPQHF; CDR3nt: TGTGCCAGCGCGTTGGACAGGACGTATAGCAATCAGCCCCAGCATTTT
d_gene: .; j_gene: TRBJ1-1; v_gene: TRBV9; abundance: .; CDR3aa: CASSVTMNTEAFF; CDR3nt: TGTGCCAGCAGCGTGACGATGAACACTGAAGCTTTCTTT
d_gene: .; j_gene: TRBJ2-2; v_gene: TRBV7-2; abundance: few; CDR3aa: CAINPGGRNTGELFF; CDR3nt: TGTGCCATCAACCCCGGGGGGCGTAACACCGGGGAGCTGTTTTTT
d_gene: .; j_gene: TRBJ1-1; v_gene: TRBV6-1; abundance: many; CDR3aa: CASSERGPTEAFF; CDR3nt: TGTGCCAGCAGTGAGCGTGGGCCCACTGAAGCTTTCTTT
d_gene: .; j_gene: TRBJ1-2; v_gene: TRBV6-5; abundance: few; CDR3aa: CASSYSDRLYGYTF; CDR3nt: TGTGCCAGCAGTTACTCTGACAGACTCTATGGCTACACCTTC
d_gene: .; j_gene: TRBJ1-4; v_gene: TRBV28; abundance: .; CDR3aa: CASGGENEKLFF; CDR3nt: TGTGCCAGTGGGGGGGAAAATGAAAAACTGTTTTTT
d_gene: .; j_gene: TRBJ1-5; v_gene: TRBV11-2; abundance: few; CDR3aa: CASSLEAAYHQPQHF; CDR3nt: TGTGCCAGCAGCTTAGAGGCAGCCTACCATCAGCCCCAGCATTTT
d_gene: TRBD1; j_gene: TRBJ1-1; v_gene: TRBV6-6; abundance: .; CDR3aa: CASSYGTGGSAEAFF; CDR3nt: TGTGCCAGCAGTTACGGGACAGGGGGCAGTGCTGAAGCTTTCTTT
d_gene: TRBD2; j_gene: TRBJ2-6; v_gene: TRBV28; abundance: few; CDR3aa: CASSLPGGGAGANVLTF; CDR3nt: TGTGCCAGCAGTTTACCGGGCGGGGGAGCTGGGGCCAACGTCCTGACTTTC
d_gene: TRBD1; j_gene: TRBJ2-7; v_gene: TRBV11-2; abundance: few; CDR3aa: CASSLGGQGIYEQYF; CDR3nt: TGTGCCAGCAGCTTAGGGGGACAGGGAATCTACGAGCAGTACTTC
d_gene: TRBD2; j_gene: TRBJ2-5; v_gene: TRBV5-1; abundance: .; CDR3aa: CASSPGGPKETQYF; CDR3nt: TGCGCCAGCAGCCCGGGGGGGCCAAAAGAGACCCAGTACTTC
d_gene: TRBD1; j_gene: TRBJ2-1; v_gene: TRBV12-5; abundance: many; CDR3aa: CASGIGQGMDNEQFF; CDR3nt: TGTGCTAGTGGTATAGGACAGGGGATGGACAATGAGCAGTTCTTC
d_gene: .; j_gene: TRBJ1-1; v_gene: TRBV7-2; abundance: .; CDR3aa: CASSLVGARGEAFF; CDR3nt: TGTGCCAGCAGCTTAGTAGGGGCGCGGGGTGAAGCTTTCTTT
d_gene: .; j_gene: TRBJ1-6; v_gene: TRBV29-1; abundance: few; CDR3aa: CSANSGTPHNSPLHF; CDR3nt: TGCAGCGCCAATTCCGGGACACCTCATAATTCACCCCTCCACTTT
d_gene: .; j_gene: TRBJ1-5; v_gene: TRBV7-9; abundance: .; CDR3aa: CASSLLGDAQPQHF; CDR3nt: TGTGCCAGCAGCTTACTCGGGGATGCTCAGCCCCAGCATTTT
d_gene: .; j_gene: TRBJ2-6; v_gene: TRBV5-4; abundance: few; CDR3aa: CASSPIGGAGANVLTF; CDR3nt: TGTGCCAGCAGCCCTATCGGGGGAGCGGGGGCCAACGTCCTGACTTTC